Below, one TCR beta chain is given with its context. In the original analysis: Scientists estimated how many nucleated cells there were by amplifying reference gene primers. Assay: immunoSEQ multiplex PCR; the TCRdb copy retains only in-frame clones and omits some. D and trimming come from the DNA, and the V and J calls and clone size come from that table. The data contain about 75,000 clones, less than 85% of them seen just once; the ten biggest clones take up just over 2.5%. The data were obtained in a study of blood T cell repertoires in COVID-19. Study-wide background: The samples span acute and convalescent COVID-19 from the United States, Italy and Spain. T cells, B-cell-depleted T cells, or PBMCs provided the cDNA or gDNA that served as material.

The germline V gene encodes CDR1 SGHRS and CDR2 YFSETQ. The CDR3 contains 14 residues. Trimming left V 4 bases short and J 3 bases short, with 13 bases between. V gene TRBV5-1 combines with J gene TRBJ1-1, with D unresolved. This TCR came from a human donor with acute or convalescent COVID-19. The donor label of this sample is uncertain. Source material: peripheral blood. CDR3 sequence: CASSVVGMHTEAFF. CDR3 nucleotides: TGCGCCAGCAGCGTCGTCGGTATGCACACTGAAGCTTTCTTT.